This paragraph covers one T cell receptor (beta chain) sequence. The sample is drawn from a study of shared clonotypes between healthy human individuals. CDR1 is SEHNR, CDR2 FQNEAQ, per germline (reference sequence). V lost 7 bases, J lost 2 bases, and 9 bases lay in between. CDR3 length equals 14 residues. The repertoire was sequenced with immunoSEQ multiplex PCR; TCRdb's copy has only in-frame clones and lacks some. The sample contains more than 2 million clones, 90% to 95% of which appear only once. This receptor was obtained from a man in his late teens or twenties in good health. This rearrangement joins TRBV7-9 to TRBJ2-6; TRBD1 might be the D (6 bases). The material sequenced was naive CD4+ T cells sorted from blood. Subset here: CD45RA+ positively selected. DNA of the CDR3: TGTGCCAGCACCAGGGGCCCTGGGGCCAACGTCCTGACTTTC. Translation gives CASTRGPGANVLTF.